This passage covers 23 T cell receptor beta chains from one sample sequenced in a study of cytomegalovirus exposure and HLA in healthy donors. In the PCR, 60 Vbeta and 13 Jbeta primers were used. The data were produced by immunoSEQ multiplex PCR, yet TCRdb's version contains in-frame clones alone and is incomplete. The repertoire holds about 94,000 clones, more than 75% seen once, with about a tenth in the top ten. Specimen: PBMCs. The source is a human donor in good health.

V is TRBV5-1 and J is TRBJ2-5; 7 bases align to TRBD2. Germline V gives CDR1 SGHRS, CDR2 YFSETQ. The CDR3 covers 15 residues. J lost 5 bases, V lost 4 bases, and 11 bases had no gene match. The CDR3 region has the DNA TGCGCCAGCAGCCCCTTGCTAGCGGCTGGGGAGACCCAGTACTTC. This sequence encodes CASSPLLAAGETQYF.

The V gene is TRBV9, the J gene TRBJ2-2; no clear D. Germline V lookup: CDR1 SGDLS, CDR2 YYNGEE. The CDR3 has 15 residues. V was clipped by 0 bases and J by 0 bases, with 6 bases between them. In DNA form, the CDR3 reads TGTGCCAGCAGCGTAGGCGGATCGAACACCGGGGAGCTGTTTTTT. Translated: CASSVGGSNTGELFF.

The chain uses TRBV11-3 and TRBJ2-1; possible D gene TRBD2, 6 bases. The CDR3 sequence is 17 residues long. V lost 4 bases and J 5 bases, leaving 21 bases between the germline ends. Per germline, CDR1 SGHNT and CDR2 YENEEA. The CDR3 here is CASSSRRGGGADNEQFF. CDR3 DNA sequence: TGTGCCAGCAGCTCGAGGAGGGGTGGTGGGGCAGACAATGAGCAGTTCTTC.

This chain uses TRBV4-3 with TRBJ1-4, with TRBD1 identical over 8 bases. Trimming cost V 4 bases and J 4 bases; bases outside gene matches: 5. The germline CDR1 and CDR2 sequences are LGHNA and YSLEER. CDR3 length: 15 residues. The CDR3 coding sequence is TGCGCCAGCAGCCTGGGGACAGGCGATAATGAAAAACTGTTTTTT. It specifies CASSLGTGDNEKLFF.

V and J are TRBV18 and TRBJ1-1; D perhaps matches TRBD1 (6 bases). The length of the CDR3 is 14 residues. V was shortened by 3 bases and J by 6 bases, with 14 bases between the two germline ends. Germline values: CDR1 KGHSH, CDR2 LQKENI. CDR3 sequence reads: CASSPFVDRSEAFF. CDR3 bases: TGTGCCAGCTCACCCTTCGTCGACAGGTCTGAAGCTTTCTTT.

This clone was detected only a few times. The CDR3, as DNA: TGTGCCAGTAGTATACGGGAGAACTACGAGCAGTACTTC. Translation gives CASSIRENYEQYF. V usage is TRBV19 and J usage is TRBJ2-7, with a tentative D call TRBD2 (6 bases). The V and J ends lost 2 bases and 3 bases respectively, with 8 bases between them. CDR3 length equals 13 residues. Germline CDR1 is LNHDA and CDR2 is SQIVND (reference sequence).

For the CDR3, the DNA is TGTGCCAGTAGTCAGAGGGCGAACACCGGGGAGCTGTTTTTT. Its protein is CASSQRANTGELFF. This chain uses TRBV19 with TRBJ2-2; the D gene is possibly TRBD2 (5 bases). The CDR3 is 14 residues long. The V and J ends lost 5 bases and 0 bases respectively, with 7 bases between them. Looked up from germline, CDR1 is LNHDA and CDR2 is SQIVND (reference sequence). The variable domain in full, completed from reference TRBV19 and TRBJ2-2, reads DGGITQSPKYLFRKEGQNVTLSCEQNLNHDAMYWYRQDPGQGLRLIYYSQIVNDFQKGDIAEGYSVSREKKESFPLTVTSAQKNPTAFYLCASSQRANTGELFFGEGSRLTVL.

This chain links TRBV30 with TRBJ2-5, with TRBD1 as a possible D gene (6 bases). The CDR3 spans 13 residues. Trimming took off 0 bases at V and 7 bases at J, with 12 bases between the two ends. The germline V gene has CDR1 GTSNPN and CDR2 SVGIG (reference sequence). Here the CDR3 DNA reads TGTGCCTGGAGTGTTGGGGGCACGGGGACCCAGTACTTC. It yields the protein CAWSVGGTGTQYF.

This chain connects TRBV4-1 to TRBJ2-4; the match to TRBD2 covers 8 bases. There are 17 residues in the CDR3. From germline, CDR1 is MGHRA and CDR2 YSYEKL. J lost 2 bases, V lost 0 bases, and 6 bases had no gene match. The CDR3: CASSQDILAGTKNIQYF. The CDR3, as DNA: TGCGCCAGCAGCCAAGATATTTTAGCGGGGACCAAAAACATTCAGTACTTC.

Details on this clone: This specimen includes other DNA sequences encoding the same CDR3. The rearrangement links TRBV7-6 to TRBJ1-5; TRBD1 might be the D (5 bases). Germline CDR1 and CDR2: SGHVS and FNYEAQ. This CDR3 is built from 14 residues. V was shortened by 7 bases and J by 7 bases, with 17 bases between the two germline ends. CDR3 in DNA: TGTGCCAGCAACCAGCAGGGTCTGAGGCAGCCCCAGCATTTT. Translating it yields CASNQQGLRQPQHF.

The V gene is TRBV30, the J gene TRBJ1-2; a possible D gene is TRBD1 (5 bases). Per the germline V gene, CDR1 is GTSNPN and CDR2 is SVGIG (reference sequence). The CDR3 runs to 14 residues. V shed 0 bases and J shed 5 bases, with 13 bases lying between them. DNA for the CDR3: TGTGCCTGGAGTGTTTCGGGGGGGGGTTATGGCTACACCTTC. Its translation: CAWSVSGGGYGYTF.

Comments on this clone: One junction end does not reproduce the germline sequence, and a read error may be involved. J is TRBJ1-6 and V is TRBV6-1; D ambiguous. Germline V gives CDR1 MNHNS, CDR2 SASEGT. CDR3 length equals 15 residues. CDR3: CATEGSSSYSSPLHF. CDR3 in DNA: TGTGCCACCGAGGGCTCCAGCTCCTATAGTTCACCCCTCCACTTT.

The V and J genes are TRBV19 and TRBJ1-2, with 8 positions matching TRBD1. CDR1 and CDR2 from the germline V gene are LNHDA and SQIVND (reference sequence). With V trimmed by 6 bases and J by 5 bases, 8 bases remained unmatched. The CDR3 consists of 14 residues. In nucleotides, the CDR3 is TGTGCCAGTAGGGCCCGGGACAGGAATTATGGCTACACCTTC. This encodes CASRARDRNYGYTF.

CDR3: CASSYSERSGADTQYF. DNA of the CDR3: TGTGCCAGCAGTTACTCGGAGAGGAGCGGTGCAGATACGCAGTATTTT. The chain joins TRBV6-5 to TRBJ2-3, with a tentative D call TRBD2 (5 bases). From germline, CDR1 is MNHEY and CDR2 SVGAGI. V was trimmed by 0 bases and J by 4 bases, leaving 14 bases between them. The CDR3 is made up of 16 amino acids.

V is TRBV7-3 and J is TRBJ1-1; TRBD1 aligns across 12 bases. CDR1 SGHTA and CDR2 FQGTGA come from the germline V gene. The V gene end was trimmed by 5 bases and the J gene end by 4 bases; junction bases not matched to a gene: 11. CDR3 length: 17 amino acids. The CDR3 loop is CASSIRDRGPWSTEAFF. CDR3 bases: TGTGCCAGCAGCATCCGGGACAGGGGGCCCTGGAGCACTGAAGCTTTCTTT.

For the CDR3, the DNA is TGTGCCAGCAGCTTGGAGACAGGGATGGCTAATGAAAAACTGTTTTTT. Translated, it gives CASSLETGMANEKLFF. The chain carries TRBV5-4 and TRBJ1-4; 7 bases fit TRBD1. J gave up 3 bases and V 0 bases, and 5 bases lay outside the gene matches. Germline CDR1 is SGHNT and CDR2 is YYREEE (reference sequence). The CDR3 has 16 residues.

V gene TRBV9 combines with J gene TRBJ2-2; no reliable D call. The CDR3 is made up of 12 amino acids. CDR1 and CDR2 from the germline V gene are SGDLS and YYNGEE. Trimming removed 4 bases at V and 1 base at J, with 2 bases between. CDR3: CASSRNTGELFF. For the CDR3, the DNA is TGTGCCAGCAGCCGGAACACCGGGGAGCTGTTTTTT.

CDR3 sequence: CASSLGDRGRAEAFF. DNA for the CDR3: TGTGCCAGCAGCTTGGGGGACAGGGGAAGGGCTGAAGCTTTCTTT. The chain links TRBV5-4 to TRBJ1-1, with 10 bases matching TRBD1. The CDR3 totals 15 residues. V shed 0 bases, J shed 6 bases, and the junction held 5 bases outside the gene matches. Looked up from germline, CDR1 is SGHNT and CDR2 is YYREEE (reference sequence).

The chain uses TRBV27 and TRBJ2-1; possibly TRBD2 for D (6 bases). V was trimmed by 2 bases and J by 6 bases, leaving 14 bases between them. The length of the CDR3 is 15 residues. The germline V gene has CDR1 MNHEY and CDR2 SMNVEV (reference sequence). CDR3 protein: CASSLRRLGSNEQFF. As DNA, the CDR3 is TGTGCCAGCAGTTTACGAAGACTAGGTAGCAATGAGCAGTTCTTC.

CDR3 amino acids: CAWSRTSGSYNEQFF. The CDR3 DNA reads as TGTGCCTGGAGCCGGACTAGCGGTTCCTACAATGAGCAGTTCTTC. The gene calls are TRBV30 and TRBJ2-1; 10 nucleotides line up with TRBD2. Trimming removed 3 bases from V and 1 base from J; junction bases left unmatched: 3. CDR3 length: 15 amino acids. Germline CDR1 GTSNPN, CDR2 SVGIG (reference sequence).

This clone was seen once. The V gene is TRBV28, the J gene TRBJ1-5; a possible D gene is TRBD1 (6 bases). Deletions cut 6 bases from V and 6 bases from J, with 21 bases between. The CDR3 consists of 16 residues. Germline assignment: CDR1 MDHEN and CDR2 SYDVKM. The CDR3 loop reads CASSPRGAGASQPQHF. In DNA form, the CDR3 reads TGTGCCAGCAGCCCTAGGGGGGCGGGGGCGAGTCAGCCCCAGCATTTT.

The chain uses TRBV19 and TRBJ2-2; 14 bases fit TRBD2. CDR3 size: 20 residues. Trimming cost V 7 bases and J 5 bases; bases outside gene matches: 18. Germline loops: CDR1 LNHDA, CDR2 SQIVND (reference sequence). The CDR3 region is CASTPLVGTSGGKSTGELFF. CDR3 sequence (DNA): TGTGCCAGTACCCCCCTTGTAGGGACTAGCGGGGGAAAATCGACCGGGGAGCTGTTTTTT.

This chain links TRBV10-3 with TRBJ2-3; D not resolved. This CDR3 has 15 residues. Trimming cost V 0 bases and J 0 bases, with 7 bases left between them. Germline CDR1 is ENHRY and CDR2 is SYGVKD. The DNA for the CDR3 is TGTGCCATCAGTGAGTCCGTGAGAAGCACAGATACGCAGTATTTT. Amino acids: CAISESVRSTDTQYF.